Shown below are 8 T cell receptor beta chains from a single sample sequenced in a study of cytomegalovirus exposure and HLA in healthy donors (dated 2017 in TCRdb). The library was produced with the immunoSEQ multiplex PCR assay. The multiplex PCR relied on a mix of 60 forward primers for TCR Vbeta segments and 13 reverse primers for TCR Jbeta segments. TCRdb obtained this table from immuneACCESS and retained in-frame rearrangements with V and J assigned. These tables miss some clones; where compared with another copy, unresolved V genes account for less than half of the shortfall, and the remainder is unexplained. This sample gives roughly 130,000 clones in total; around 74% of them show up just once. The biggest ten clones account for approximately 6.3% of the sample. Sample: PBMCs. These receptors were taken from a man aged 35-49 years in good health and CMV-seropositive.

A few counts support this clone. The chain joins TRBV19 to TRBJ1-2, with D tentatively TRBD1 (6 bases). CDR1 and CDR2 (germline): LNHDA, SQIVND (reference sequence). The V end was cut by 11 bases, the J end by 0 bases, with 16 bases between. CDR3 length: 14 amino acids. CDR3: CACSGTTANYGYTF. The CDR3 DNA sequence: TGTGCCTGTTCCGGGACAACCGCTAACTATGGCTACACCTTC.

This clone came up once. This rearrangement joins TRBV18 to TRBJ2-2; 7 bases fit TRBD1. The CDR3 is made up of 16 amino acids. The ends lost 4 bases at V and 3 bases at J; junction bases unmatched: 8. Germline assignment: CDR1 KGHSH and CDR2 LQKENI. The CDR3 nucleotides read TGTGCCAGCTCACTACTACAAGGGACAGACACCGGGGAGCTGTTTTTT. The encoded protein is CASSLLQGTDTGELFF.

The chain combines TRBV27 with TRBJ2-5, with 8 bases lining up with TRBD1. The end of the DNA aligns better with TRBJ2-7, so the J call may be wrong. CDR3 length equals 14 residues. CDR1 is MNHEY and CDR2 is SMNVEV in the germline V gene (reference sequence). CDR3 DNA sequence: TGTGCCAGCAGTTTAGGGACAGGACCCTACGAGCAGTACTTC. As protein: CASSLGTGPYEQYF.

The table lists this clone with a few counts. The chain recombines TRBV2 with TRBJ2-7, with TRBD1 identical over 7 bases. CDR1 SNHLY and CDR2 FYNNEI come from the germline V gene. This CDR3 spans 13 amino acids. Trimming cost V 7 bases and J 2 bases; bases outside gene matches: 5. The CDR3 DNA is TGTGCCAGCAAGCTAACAGGGGCCTACGAGCAGTACTTC. Translated: CASKLTGAYEQYF.

The rearrangement links TRBV5-1 to TRBJ1-2; 7 bases match TRBD1. V shed 4 bases and J 2 bases; nucleotides not matched to a gene: 8. This CDR3 spans 15 amino acids. Germline V CDR1 and CDR2: SGHRS, YFSETQ. This CDR3 is CASSPQGSLNYGYTF. The DNA for the CDR3 is TGCGCCAGCAGCCCACAGGGGAGTTTGAACTATGGCTACACCTTC.

V gene TRBV19 combines with J gene TRBJ1-5; D perhaps matches TRBD1 (5 bases). V lost 8 bases and J lost 5, with 13 bases in between. CDR1 and CDR2 (germline): LNHDA, SQIVND (reference sequence). The CDR3 has 13 amino acids. CDR3 loop: CASWGTFDQPQHF. The CDR3 DNA is TGTGCCAGTTGGGGCACCTTCGATCAGCCCCAGCATTTT. The variable domain in full, with the rest retrieved from reference TRBV19 and TRBJ1-5, is DGGITQSPKYLFRKEGQNVTLSCEQNLNHDAMYWYRQDPGQGLRLIYYSQIVNDFQKGDIAEGYSVSREKKESFPLTVTSAQKNPTAFYLCASWGTFDQPQHFGDGTRLSIL.

This chain connects TRBV6-1 to TRBJ2-2, with TRBD2 matching 8 bases. Trimming removed 4 bases from V and 5 bases from J; junction bases left unmatched: 9. The CDR3 extends over 16 amino acids. Germline assignment: CDR1 MNHNS and CDR2 SASEGT. CDR3 sequence: CASSARGGPRTGELFF. DNA for the CDR3: TGTGCCAGCAGTGCCCGGGGGGGGCCCAGAACCGGGGAGCTGTTTTTT.

The CDR3 here is CASSGRQGEAFF. DNA for the CDR3: TGTGCCAGCTCGGGACGACAGGGAGAAGCTTTCTTT. The J gene is TRBJ1-1, the V gene TRBV18, with 7 nucleotides matching TRBD1. This CDR3 spans 12 amino acids. V was clipped by 6 bases and J by 8 bases; unmatched bases: 6. The germline V gene encodes CDR1 KGHSH and CDR2 LQKENI.